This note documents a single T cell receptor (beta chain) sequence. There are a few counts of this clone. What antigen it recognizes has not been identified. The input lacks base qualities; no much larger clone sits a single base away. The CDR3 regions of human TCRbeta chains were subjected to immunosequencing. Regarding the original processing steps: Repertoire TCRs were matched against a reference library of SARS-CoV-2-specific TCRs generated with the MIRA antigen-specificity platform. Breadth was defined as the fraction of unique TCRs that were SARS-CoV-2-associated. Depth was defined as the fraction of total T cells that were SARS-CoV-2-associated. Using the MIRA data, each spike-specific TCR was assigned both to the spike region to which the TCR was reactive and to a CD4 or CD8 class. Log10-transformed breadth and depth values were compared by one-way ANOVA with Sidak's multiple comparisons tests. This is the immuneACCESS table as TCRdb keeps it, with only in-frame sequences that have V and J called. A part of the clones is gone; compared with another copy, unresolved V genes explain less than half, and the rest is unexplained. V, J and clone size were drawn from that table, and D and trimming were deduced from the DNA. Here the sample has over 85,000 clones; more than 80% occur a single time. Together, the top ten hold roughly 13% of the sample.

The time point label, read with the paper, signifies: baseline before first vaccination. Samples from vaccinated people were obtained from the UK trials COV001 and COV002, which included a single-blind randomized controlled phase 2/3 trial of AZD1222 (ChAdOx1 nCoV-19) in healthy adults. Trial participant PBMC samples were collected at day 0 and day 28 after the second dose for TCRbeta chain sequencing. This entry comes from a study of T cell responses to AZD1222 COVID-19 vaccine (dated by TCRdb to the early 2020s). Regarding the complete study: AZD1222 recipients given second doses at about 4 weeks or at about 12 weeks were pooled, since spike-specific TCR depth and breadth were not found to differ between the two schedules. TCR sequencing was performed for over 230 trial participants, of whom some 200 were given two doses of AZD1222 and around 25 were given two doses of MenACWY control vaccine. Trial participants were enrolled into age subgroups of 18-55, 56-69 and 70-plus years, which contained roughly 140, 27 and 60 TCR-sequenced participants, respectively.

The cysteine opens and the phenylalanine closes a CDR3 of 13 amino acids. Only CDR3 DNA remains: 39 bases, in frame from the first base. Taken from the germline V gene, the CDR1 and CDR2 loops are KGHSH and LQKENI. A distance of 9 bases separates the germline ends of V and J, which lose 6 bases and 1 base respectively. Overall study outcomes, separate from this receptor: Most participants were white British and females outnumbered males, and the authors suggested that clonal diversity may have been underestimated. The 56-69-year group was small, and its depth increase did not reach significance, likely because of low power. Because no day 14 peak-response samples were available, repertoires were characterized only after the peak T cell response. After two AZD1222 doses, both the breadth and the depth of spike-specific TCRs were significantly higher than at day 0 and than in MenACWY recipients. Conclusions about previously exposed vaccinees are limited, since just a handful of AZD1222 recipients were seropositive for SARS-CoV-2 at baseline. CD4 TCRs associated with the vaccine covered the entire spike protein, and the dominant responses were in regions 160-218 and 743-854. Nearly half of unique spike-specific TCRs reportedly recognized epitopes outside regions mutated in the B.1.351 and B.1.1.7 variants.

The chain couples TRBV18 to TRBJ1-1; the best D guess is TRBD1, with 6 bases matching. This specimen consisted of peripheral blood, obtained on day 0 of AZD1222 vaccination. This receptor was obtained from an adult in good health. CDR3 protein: CASSVDRNTEAFF. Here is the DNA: TGTGCCAGCTCTGTGGACAGGAACACTGAAGCTTTCTTT. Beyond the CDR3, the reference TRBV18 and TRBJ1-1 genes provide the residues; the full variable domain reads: NAGVMQNPRHLVRRRGQEARLRCSPMKGHSHVYWYRQLPEEGLKFMVYLQKENIIDESGMPKERFSAEFPKEGPSILRIQQVVRGDSAAYFCASSVDRNTEAFFGQGTRLTVV.